Listed below are T cell receptor beta chains from one sample, sequenced in a study of T cell responses to AZD1222 COVID-19 vaccine. Sequenced by immunoSEQ multiplex PCR; TCRdb stores in-frame clones only, minus some. The sample records about 150,000 clones, around 90% being singletons. The specimen comprised peripheral blood, sampled on day 0 of AZD1222 vaccination. The receptors were sampled from an adult in good health. The CDR3 runs from the conserved cysteine through the conserved F or W. D genes are given only for firm matches. Some rows mark clone size as missing; the rest say once, few, many or name a class of expanded clone.

v_call: TRBV11-2
clone_size: -
j_call: TRBJ2-3
d_call: -
cdr3_nt: TGTGCCAGCAGCCGGGGAGATACGCAGTATTTT
cdr3_aa: CASSRGDTQYF

v_call: TRBV11-2
clone_size: -
j_call: TRBJ2-1
d_call: -
cdr3_nt: TGTGCCAGCAGCTTAGCGGGACGATACAATGAGCAGTTCTTC
cdr3_aa: CASSLAGRYNEQFF

v_call: TRBV14
clone_size: -
j_call: TRBJ1-2
d_call: -
cdr3_nt: TGTGCCAGCAGCCAAGATCGAACTAGCTATGGCTACACCTTC
cdr3_aa: CASSQDRTSYGYTF

v_call: TRBV6-2/TRBV6-3
clone_size: -
j_call: TRBJ2-1
d_call: -
cdr3_nt: TGTGCCAGCAGCCGCCCACCCTCAATTACAGGGTTTAGCTATGAGCAGTTCTTC
cdr3_aa: CASSRPPSITGFSYEQFF

v_call: TRBV6-5
clone_size: -
j_call: TRBJ1-2
d_call: -
cdr3_nt: TGTGCCAGCAGTTACTTAGGGGCACGGGGCTACACCTTC
cdr3_aa: CASSYLGARGYTF

v_call: TRBV6-2/TRBV6-3
clone_size: -
j_call: TRBJ1-1
d_call: -
cdr3_nt: TGTGCCAGCAGCCCATATCATGAAGTGAACACTGAAGCTTTCTTT
cdr3_aa: CASSPYHEVNTEAFF

v_call: TRBV19
clone_size: -
j_call: TRBJ2-7
d_call: -
cdr3_nt: TGTGCCAGTAGTATGCGCGGACTCACGAGCTCCTACGAGCAGTACTTC
cdr3_aa: CASSMRGLTSSYEQYF

v_call: TRBV7-2
clone_size: -
j_call: TRBJ2-5
d_call: -
cdr3_nt: TGTGCCAGCAGCGACAGCTCACGCGGGGAGACCCAGTACTTC
cdr3_aa: CASSDSSRGETQYF

v_call: TRBV20-1
clone_size: -
j_call: TRBJ2-5
d_call: -
cdr3_nt: TGCAGTGCTAGTAGGGGCCGAGGTTTTCGAGAGACCCAGTACTTC
cdr3_aa: CSASRGRGFRETQYF

v_call: TRBV6-5
clone_size: -
j_call: TRBJ1-1
d_call: -
cdr3_nt: TGTGCCAGCAGTTGGGTGAGTGAGACTGAAGCTTTCTTT
cdr3_aa: CASSWVSETEAFF

v_call: TRBV6-6
clone_size: few
j_call: TRBJ1-5
d_call: -
cdr3_nt: TGTGCCAGCAGTACCCCGGACAGATACAATCAGCCCCAGCATTTT
cdr3_aa: CASSTPDRYNQPQHF

v_call: TRBV12-5
clone_size: -
j_call: TRBJ1-1
d_call: -
cdr3_nt: TGTGCTAGTGGTTTCGACAACCCGAACACTGAAGCTTTCTTT
cdr3_aa: CASGFDNPNTEAFF

v_call: TRBV6-6
clone_size: -
j_call: TRBJ2-2
d_call: -
cdr3_nt: TGTGCCAGCAGTTACCTCGACGGGGGGGAGCTGTTTTTT
cdr3_aa: CASSYLDGGELFF

v_call: TRBV3-1/TRBV3-2
clone_size: -
j_call: TRBJ2-7
d_call: TRBD2
cdr3_nt: TGTGCCAGCAGCCAAGCTGTGAGCGGGACCTACTCCTACGAGCAGTACTTC
cdr3_aa: CASSQAVSGTYSYEQYF

v_call: TRBV15
clone_size: -
j_call: TRBJ2-7
d_call: -
cdr3_nt: TGTGCCACCAGCAGCAATAGCGACCCCTCCTACGAGCAGTACTTC
cdr3_aa: CATSSNSDPSYEQYF

v_call: TRBV28
clone_size: -
j_call: TRBJ2-1
d_call: -
cdr3_nt: TGTGCCAGCAGTTTCGTCTACCGGGTCGATGAGCAGTTCTTC
cdr3_aa: CASSFVYRVDEQFF

v_call: TRBV12-3/TRBV12-4
clone_size: -
j_call: TRBJ1-1
d_call: TRBD1
cdr3_nt: TGTGCCAGCAGTTTCGACAGGGGGTCGGCTTTCTTT
cdr3_aa: CASSFDRGSAFF

v_call: TRBV7-3
clone_size: -
j_call: TRBJ2-1
d_call: -
cdr3_nt: TGTGCCAGCAGCTCGCAGGCAGTGGATGAGCAGTTCTTC
cdr3_aa: CASSSQAVDEQFF